This is a list of T cell receptor beta chains from one sample in a study of breast tumors, draining lymph nodes, adjacent tissues. TCRdb independently ran MiXCR on the multiplex PCR reads; one entry per CDR3 protein. The repertoire holds about 230,000 distinct CDR3 sequences, 32% seen once, with 1.4% in the top ten. What was sequenced was axillary lymph node tissue. The receptors were gathered from a female donor with breast cancer. Some clones in this sample may be carry-over from other donors' samples. Each CDR3 is given with its conserved first and last residue.

CDR3,V,J
CASSLDSPKQFF,TRBV5-1,TRBJ2-1
CASSLGPGQSNTEAFF,TRBV5-1,TRBJ1-1
CASSVGLAADQRGTQYF,TRBV11-1,TRBJ2-5
CASSSGRTGELFF,TRBV5-1,TRBJ2-2
CASRRGIGYTF,TRBV3-1,TRBJ1-2
CSAPADGRGEQLF,TRBV20-1,TRBJ2-1
CASSESPLAGARETQYF,TRBV10-1,TRBJ2-5
CSARLAVEFF,TRBV20-1,TRBJ2-1
CASSGDRGLAFF,TRBV28,TRBJ1-1
CATGTLRGGELFF,TRBV6-6,TRBJ2-2
CASSIDLGLEQFF,TRBV19,TRBJ2-1
CASRGQGVSEQYF,TRBV10-3,TRBJ2-7
CASSIGSSPGHEQFF,TRBV19,TRBJ2-1
CASSYLDLKDNEQFF,TRBV6-5,TRBJ2-1
CASRMATSGRTGELFF,TRBV12-3/TRBV12-4,TRBJ2-2
CASSLTTGYNSPLHF,TRBV7-9,TRBJ1-6
CASSFSSGGAYEQYF,TRBV28,TRBJ2-7
CSARGGGGATEAFF,TRBV20-1,TRBJ1-1
CASSQDRWGSHTGELFF,TRBV4-1,TRBJ2-2
CASSYRQGASPLHF,TRBV5-1,TRBJ1-6